Below, one TCR beta chain is given with its context. Which antigen it targets is not known. No base-level quality is on record; no much larger clone is a single base apart. The sample belongs to a study of cytomegalovirus exposure and HLA in healthy donors (dated by TCRdb to about 2017). Regarding the complete study: According to a later analysis, the 120 or so validation repertoires were produced on the same platform as the 666 repertoires of the first cohort. To predict cytomegalovirus infection status, the study combined high-throughput TCR immunosequencing, statistical association of individual TCRs with disease status, and machine learning. The study aimed to test whether cataloging public T cell receptors could reveal signatures of past pathogen exposure. Besides the first cohort of 666 subjects, a separate validation cohort made up of 120 different subjects was used.

V trim: 7 bases; J trim: 5 bases; unmatched bases: 7. CDR1 and CDR2 (SQVTM, ANQGSEA) derive from the germline V gene. The CDR3 has 14 amino acids, counting the end cysteine and phenylalanine. Only the CDR3 part of the read is kept: 42 bases, read in frame from the first base. Receptor libraries were prepared by the immunoSEQ multiplex PCR assay. In the authors' own workflow: A statistical classification framework was developed to diagnose cytomegalovirus status using the catalog of TCR beta chain sequences. TCRdb obtained this table from immuneACCESS and retained in-frame rearrangements with V and J assigned. These tables miss some clones; where compared with another copy, unresolved V genes account for less than half of the shortfall, and the remainder is unexplained. From that table come the V and J calls and clone size; the DNA was used to work out D and trimming. The sample data list about 170,000 clones, and roughly 95% of these were observed just once. The ten largest clones represent under 0.9% of the sample.

The full study reports these points: The classifier was reported to diagnose cytomegalovirus status with high specificity and sensitivity in both the original and validation cohorts. A later analysis lacked HLA typing for the validation cohort, so it scored co-occurrence in that cohort across all 130 or so repertoires. A total of 150 to 200 TCR beta chains were listed by the study as associated with cytomegalovirus. According to the authors, the approach could potentially be generalized to other disease states and immunological phenotypes. While some public TCRs were present in many individuals, most TCR sequences turned up only very rarely across donors. In vitro tests confirmed that three of the cytomegalovirus-associated TCR beta chains recognize cytomegalovirus antigens. Of the cluster scores, approximately 94% were above 0 in a later analysis, which found that TCRs clustered in the first cohort also tended to co-occur in the 120 or so validation repertoires.

The donors were included in the validation cohort of over a hundred subjects, a group kept apart from the roughly 610-subject first cohort. The source of this sequence is a woman between 18 and 29 years old in good health and CMV-seronegative. The rearranged segments are TRBV29-1 and TRBJ2-1, with 11 central nucleotides matching TRBD1. Input material: PBMCs. Here the CDR3 is given as CSAGDRGAHNEQFF. The DNA sequence is as follows: TGCAGCGCCGGGGACAGGGGGGCGCACAATGAGCAGTTCTTC.